Below, one T cell receptor beta chain is given with its context. The record originates from a study of blood T cell repertoires in COVID-19. Study background: Acute-phase and convalescent COVID-19 samples originated in the United States, Italy and Spain. Sample material is recorded as cDNA or gDNA derived from T cells, B-cell-depleted T cells, or PBMCs.

Patients in Seattle were enrolled during active infection, then followed longitudinally. Trimming stripped 2 bases from V and 3 bases from J, with 10 bases between. Germline V gene sequence: CDR1 SNHLY, CDR2 FYNNEI. The CDR3 is made up of 15 amino acids. Per the original methods: Estimation of nucleated cell counts was performed using reference gene primer amplification. Some clones are missing from TCRdb's copy, which holds only in-frame ones; the method was immunoSEQ multiplex PCR. For V, J and clone size, that table is used; D and trimming come from the DNA. The sample lists some 73,000 clones; roughly 85% were seen once.

The sequenced sample consisted of peripheral blood. This chain joins TRBV2 and TRBJ2-2; D unclear. The sequence was collected from a man between 45 and 60 years old with COVID-19, enrolled during active disease. The DNA for the CDR3 is TGTGCCAGCAGTGAAAAAGTACAGTACACCGGGGAGCTGTTTTTT. It encodes CASSEKVQYTGELFF.